The 11 T cell receptor beta chains below were found in one sample sequenced in a study of early T cells in non-severe SARS-CoV-2 infection. TCRdb re-called the 5' RACE reads with MiXCR, one entry per CDR3 protein. Of some 44,000 distinct CDR3 sequences detected, roughly 6.2% appear once; the ten largest clones hold roughly 7.7%. Source: whole blood, taken at baseline. The receptors derive from an adult who was a healthcare worker with PCR-confirmed SARS-CoV-2 infection or an uninfected control (not recorded which).

The V and J genes are TRBV30 and TRBJ2-3; D perhaps matches TRBD1 (7 bases). The CDR3 runs to 14 residues. Germline assignment: CDR1 GTSNPN and CDR2 SVGIG (reference sequence). Between the trimmed V and J ends, which lost 0 bases and 6 bases, there was a span of 13 bases. The chain's CDR3 is CAWSVRSGGDTQYF. The CDR3 coding sequence is TGTGCCTGGAGTGTAAGGTCAGGGGGGGATACGCAGTATTTT.

The chain carries TRBV5-4 and TRBJ1-2; D is undetermined. Germline CDR1 and CDR2: SGHNT and YYREEE (reference sequence). This CDR3 is built from 13 residues. Trimming removed 2 bases from V and 2 bases from J, with 7 bases in between. The CDR3 bases are TGTGCCAGCAGCTTATACGGCAACTATGGCTACACCTTC. It translates to CASSLYGNYGYTF.

This clonotype has ten or more counts. The chain employs TRBV6-2 or TRBV6-3 and TRBJ1-2; tentatively, D is TRBD1 (6 bases). Trimming pared 2 bases from V and 5 bases from J, leaving 12 bases between. The CDR3 sequence is 14 residues long. CDR1 and CDR2 (germline): MNHEY, SVGEGT. The DNA for the CDR3 is TGTGCCAGCAGTTACAGGACAGACTTTTATGGCTACACCTTC. Protein product: CASSYRTDFYGYTF.

Only a few counts were recorded for this clonotype. The genes are TRBV5-1 and TRBJ2-3; 7 nucleotides match TRBD1. This CDR3 contains 15 residues. V lost 0 bases to trimming and J lost 0 bases; unmatched junction nucleotides: 1. Germline assignment: CDR1 SGHRS and CDR2 YFSETQ. CDR3: CASSLAGQSTDTQYF. DNA of the CDR3: TGCGCCAGCAGCTTGGCGGGACAGAGCACAGATACGCAGTATTTT.

This clonotype was counted many times. This chain connects TRBV11-2 to TRBJ2-1, with D unclear. The germline V gene has CDR1 SGHAT and CDR2 FQNNGV. V gave up 5 bases and J gave up 0 bases, with 11 bases separating them. The CDR3 has 15 residues. CDR3 nucleotides: TGTGCCAGCAGCCAAATGGGTGTCTCCTACAATGAGCAGTTCTTC. The encoded protein is CASSQMGVSYNEQFF.

The chain has TRBV27 and TRBJ2-7, with a tentative D call TRBD2 (5 bases). This CDR3 comprises 14 residues. V lost 8 bases and J lost 0, with 14 bases in between. From germline, CDR1 is MNHEY and CDR2 SMNVEV (reference sequence). The CDR3 DNA follows: TGTGCCAGCTCCCAAACGCGGGTCTCCTACGAGCAGTACTTC. Encoded protein: CASSQTRVSYEQYF.

This clonotype came up many times. The chain couples TRBV18 to TRBJ1-5, with TRBD1 matching 7 bases. Trimming took 5 bases from V and 5 from J; bases not matched to a gene: 6. CDR1 and CDR2 from the germline V gene are KGHSH and LQKENI. The CDR3 is 14 residues long. The chain's CDR3 is CASSTTGSDQPQHF. The CDR3 nucleotides read TGTGCCAGCTCAACGACAGGGAGCGATCAGCCCCAGCATTTT.

V usage is TRBV29-1 and J usage is TRBJ1-5; D unclear. CDR3 size: 13 residues. V lost 4 bases, J lost 1 base, and 8 bases lay in between. In germline, CDR1 is SQVTM, CDR2 ANQGSEA. The CDR3 DNA reads TGCAGCGTTGTAGAGGGAAGCAATCAGCCCCAGCATTTT. Translated: CSVVEGSNQPQHF.

The CDR3 sequence is CASIEQGNVNTGELFF. The DNA of the CDR3 is TGTGCCAGCATCGAACAGGGAAATGTGAACACCGGGGAGCTGTTTTTT. V and J are TRBV12-3 or TRBV12-4 and TRBJ2-2, with a possible D match to TRBD1 (6 bases). V was pared by 7 bases and J by 1 base, with 16 bases between. The CDR3 runs 16 residues.

This clonotype was detected ten times or more. The J gene is TRBJ1-4, the V gene TRBV2; 7 bases align to TRBD1. The trim removed 5 bases at V and 4 bases at J, leaving 4 bases unmatched. Germline lookup yields CDR1 SNHLY and CDR2 FYNNEI. The CDR3 sequence is 14 residues long. As DNA, the CDR3 is TGTGCCAGCAGTAACAGGGGAAGTAATGAAAAACTGTTTTTT. Amino acid sequence: CASSNRGSNEKLFF.

This clonotype has a count of ten or more. This rearrangement joins TRBV7-9 to TRBJ1-5; D gene unclear. V was shortened by 5 bases and J by 6 bases, with 8 bases between the two germline ends. Looked up from germline, CDR1 is SEHNR and CDR2 is FQNEAQ (reference sequence). This CDR3 is built from 12 residues. As DNA, the CDR3 is TGTGCCAGCAGCCTCGGAAGTCAGCCCCAGCATTTT. Encoded protein: CASSLGSQPQHF.